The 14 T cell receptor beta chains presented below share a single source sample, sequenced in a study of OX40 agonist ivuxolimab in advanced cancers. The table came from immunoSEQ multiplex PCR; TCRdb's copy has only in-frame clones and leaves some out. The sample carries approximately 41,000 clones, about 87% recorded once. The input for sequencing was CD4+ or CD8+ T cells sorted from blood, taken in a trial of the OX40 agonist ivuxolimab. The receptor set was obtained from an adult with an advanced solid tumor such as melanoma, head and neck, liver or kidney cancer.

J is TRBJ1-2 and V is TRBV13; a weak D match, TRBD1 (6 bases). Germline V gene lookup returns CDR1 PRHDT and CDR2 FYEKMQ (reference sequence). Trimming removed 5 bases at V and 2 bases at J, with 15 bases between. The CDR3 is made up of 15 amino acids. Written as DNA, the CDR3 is TGTGCCAGCAGCGGTCGACAGGTCGGGAACTATGGCTACACCTTC. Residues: CASSGRQVGNYGYTF. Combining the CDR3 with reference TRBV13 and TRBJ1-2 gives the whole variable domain AAGVIQSPRHLIKEKRETATLKCYPIPRHDTVYWYQQGPGQDPQFLISFYEKMQSDKGSIPDRFSAQQFSDYHSELNMSSLELGDSALYFCASSGRQVGNYGYTFGSGTRLTVV.

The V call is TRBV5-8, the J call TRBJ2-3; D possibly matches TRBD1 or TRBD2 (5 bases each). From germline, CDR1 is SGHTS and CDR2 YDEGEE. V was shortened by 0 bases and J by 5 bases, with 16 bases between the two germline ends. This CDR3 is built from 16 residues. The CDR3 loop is CASSLGGTPTRDTQYF. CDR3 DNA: TGTGCCAGCAGCTTGGGGGGGACCCCCACCAGAGATACGCAGTATTTT.

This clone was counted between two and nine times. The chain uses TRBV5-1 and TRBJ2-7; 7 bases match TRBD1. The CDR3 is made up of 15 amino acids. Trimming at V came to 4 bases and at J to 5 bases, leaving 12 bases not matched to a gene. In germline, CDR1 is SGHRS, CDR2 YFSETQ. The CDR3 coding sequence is TGCGCCAGCAGCCAGGGGGACAGCCGAGCCGACGAGCAGTACTTC. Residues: CASSQGDSRADEQYF.

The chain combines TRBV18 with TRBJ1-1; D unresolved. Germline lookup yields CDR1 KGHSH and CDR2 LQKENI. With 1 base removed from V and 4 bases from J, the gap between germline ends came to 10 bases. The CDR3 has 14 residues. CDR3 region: CASSPRSESTEAFF. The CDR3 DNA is TGTGCCAGCTCACCACGGTCCGAGAGCACTGAAGCTTTCTTT.

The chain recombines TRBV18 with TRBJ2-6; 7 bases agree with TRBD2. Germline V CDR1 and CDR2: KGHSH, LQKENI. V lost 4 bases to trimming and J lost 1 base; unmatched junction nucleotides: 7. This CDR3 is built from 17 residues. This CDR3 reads CASSLRPGGSGANVLTF. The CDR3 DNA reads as TGTGCCAGCTCACTCCGACCCGGGGGGTCTGGGGCCAACGTCCTGACTTTC.

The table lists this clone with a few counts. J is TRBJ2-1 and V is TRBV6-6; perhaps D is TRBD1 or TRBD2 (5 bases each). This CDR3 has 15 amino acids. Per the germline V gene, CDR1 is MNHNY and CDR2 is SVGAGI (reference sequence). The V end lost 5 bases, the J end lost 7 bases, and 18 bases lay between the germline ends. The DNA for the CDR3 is TGTGCCAGCAGTCCGGGACGTTTAAAGCGGAATGAGCAGTTCTTC. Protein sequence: CASSPGRLKRNEQFF.

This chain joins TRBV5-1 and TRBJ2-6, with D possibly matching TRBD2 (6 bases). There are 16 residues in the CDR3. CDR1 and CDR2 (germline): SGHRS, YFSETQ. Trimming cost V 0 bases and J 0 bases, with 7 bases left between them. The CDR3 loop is CASSLVEGSGANVLTF. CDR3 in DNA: TGCGCCAGCAGCTTGGTGGAGGGCTCTGGGGCCAACGTCCTGACTTTC.

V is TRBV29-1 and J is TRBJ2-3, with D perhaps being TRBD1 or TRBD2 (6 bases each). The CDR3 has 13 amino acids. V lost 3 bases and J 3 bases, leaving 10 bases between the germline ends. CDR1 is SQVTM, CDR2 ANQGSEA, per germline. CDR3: CSVEGGSTDTQYF. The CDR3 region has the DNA TGCAGCGTTGAGGGGGGCAGTACAGATACGCAGTATTTT.

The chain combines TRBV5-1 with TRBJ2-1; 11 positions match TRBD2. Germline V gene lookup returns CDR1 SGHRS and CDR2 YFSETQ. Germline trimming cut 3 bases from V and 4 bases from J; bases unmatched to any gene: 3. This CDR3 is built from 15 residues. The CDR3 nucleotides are TGCGCCAGCAGCTGGACTAGCGGGCTTTACAATGAGCAGTTCTTC. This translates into CASSWTSGLYNEQFF.

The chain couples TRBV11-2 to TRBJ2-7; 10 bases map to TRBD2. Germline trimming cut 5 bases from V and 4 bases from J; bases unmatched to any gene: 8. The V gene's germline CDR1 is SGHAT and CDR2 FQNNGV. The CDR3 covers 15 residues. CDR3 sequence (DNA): TGTGCCAGCAGCCCCAGGACTAGCGGTTGGTACGAGCAGTACTTC. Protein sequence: CASSPRTSGWYEQYF.

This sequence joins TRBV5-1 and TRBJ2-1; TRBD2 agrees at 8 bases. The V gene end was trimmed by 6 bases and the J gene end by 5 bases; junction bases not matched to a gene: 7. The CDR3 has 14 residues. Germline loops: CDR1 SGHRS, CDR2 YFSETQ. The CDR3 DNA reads TGCGCCAGCATGAAGCGGGAGAACGACAATGAGCAGTTCTTC. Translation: CASMKRENDNEQFF.

The CDR3 DNA follows: TGTGCCAGCAGCTTATTGGTGGGGCTAGGGAACTATGGCTACACCTTC. Translation gives CASSLLVGLGNYGYTF. This rearrangement joins TRBV7-9 to TRBJ1-2, with TRBD1 as a possible D gene (5 bases). The germline V gene has CDR1 SEHNR and CDR2 FQNEAQ (reference sequence). V gave up 2 bases and J gave up 2 bases, with 15 bases separating them. This CDR3 contains 16 residues.

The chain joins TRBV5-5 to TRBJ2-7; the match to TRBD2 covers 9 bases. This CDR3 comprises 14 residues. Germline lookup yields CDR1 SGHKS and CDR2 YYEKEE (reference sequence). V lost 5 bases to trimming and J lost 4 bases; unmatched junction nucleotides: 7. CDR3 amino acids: CASSPGGGAYEQYF. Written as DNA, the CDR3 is TGTGCCAGCAGTCCCGGCGGGGGGGCATACGAGCAGTACTTC.

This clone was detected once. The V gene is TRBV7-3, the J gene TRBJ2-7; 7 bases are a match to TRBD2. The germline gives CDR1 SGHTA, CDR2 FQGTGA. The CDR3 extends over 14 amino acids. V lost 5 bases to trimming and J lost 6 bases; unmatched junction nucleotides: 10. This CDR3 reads CASSQRRTGGEQYF. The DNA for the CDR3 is TGTGCCAGCAGCCAAAGGAGGACGGGGGGCGAGCAGTACTTC.